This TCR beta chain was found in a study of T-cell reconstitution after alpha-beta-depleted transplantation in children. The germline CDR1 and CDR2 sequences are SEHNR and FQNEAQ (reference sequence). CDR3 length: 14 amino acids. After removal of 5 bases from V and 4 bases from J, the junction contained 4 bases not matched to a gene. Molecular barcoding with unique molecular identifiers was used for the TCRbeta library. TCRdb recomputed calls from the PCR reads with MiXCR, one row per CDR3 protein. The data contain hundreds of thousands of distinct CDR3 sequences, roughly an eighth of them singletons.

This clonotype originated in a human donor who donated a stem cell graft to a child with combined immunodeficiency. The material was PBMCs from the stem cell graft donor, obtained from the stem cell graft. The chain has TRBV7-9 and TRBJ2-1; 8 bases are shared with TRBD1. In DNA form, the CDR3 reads TGTGCCAGCAGCCAACAGGGGGGATACAATGAGCAGTTCTTC. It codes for CASSQQGGYNEQFF.